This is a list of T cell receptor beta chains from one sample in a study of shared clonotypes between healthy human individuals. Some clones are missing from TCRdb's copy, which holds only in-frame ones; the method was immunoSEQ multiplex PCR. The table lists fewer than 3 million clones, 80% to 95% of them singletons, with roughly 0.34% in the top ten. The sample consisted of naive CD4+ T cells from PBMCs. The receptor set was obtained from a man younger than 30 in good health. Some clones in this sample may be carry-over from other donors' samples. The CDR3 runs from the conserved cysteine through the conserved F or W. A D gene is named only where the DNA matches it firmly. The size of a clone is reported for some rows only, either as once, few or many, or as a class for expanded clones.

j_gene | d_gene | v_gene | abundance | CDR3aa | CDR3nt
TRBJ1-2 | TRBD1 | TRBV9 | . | CASSGRQGNYGYTF | TGTGCCAGCAGTGGACGACAGGGGAACTATGGCTACACCTTC
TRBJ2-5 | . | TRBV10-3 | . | CATSGVWGETQYF | TGTGCCACCTCGGGGGTATGGGGAGAGACCCAGTACTTC
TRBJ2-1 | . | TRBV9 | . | CASSVGATRHNEQFF | TGTGCCAGCAGCGTAGGTGCTACTAGGCACAATGAGCAGTTCTTC
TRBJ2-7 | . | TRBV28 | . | CASERDTQPYEQYF | TGTGCCAGCGAACGGGACACTCAACCCTACGAGCAGTACTTC
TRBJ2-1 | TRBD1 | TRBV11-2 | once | CASSLDRVNEQFF | TGTGCCAGCAGCCTTGACAGGGTAAATGAGCAGTTCTTC
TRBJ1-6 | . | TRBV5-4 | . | CASSLAGAPSPLHF | TGTGCCAGCAGCTTGGCAGGGGCGCCCTCACCCCTCCACTTT
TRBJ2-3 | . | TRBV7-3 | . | CASSSREGADTQYF | TGTGCCAGCAGTTCCAGAGAGGGCGCAGATACGCAGTATTTT
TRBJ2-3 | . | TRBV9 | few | CASSVVGTDTQYF | TGTGCCAGCAGCGTAGTTGGCACAGATACGCAGTATTTT
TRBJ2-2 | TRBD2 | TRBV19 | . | CASSIFAGVGVDTGELFF | TGTGCCAGTAGTATATTCGCGGGAGTCGGTGTCGATACCGGGGAGCTGTTTTTT
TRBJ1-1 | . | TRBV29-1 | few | CSVSPTSRTEAFF | TGCAGCGTTTCCCCGACATCCAGAACTGAAGCTTTCTTT
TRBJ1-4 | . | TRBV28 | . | CASSLGGSENEKLFF | TGTGCCAGCAGCTTGGGTGGGTCAGAAAATGAAAAACTGTTTTTT
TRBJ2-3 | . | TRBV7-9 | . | CASSRDSPSTDTQYF | TGTGCCAGCAGCCGGGACTCCCCTAGCACAGATACGCAGTATTTT
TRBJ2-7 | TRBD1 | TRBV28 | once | CASSPPGQVSSYEQYF | TGTGCCAGCAGTCCCCCGGGACAGGTTAGCTCCTACGAGCAGTACTTC
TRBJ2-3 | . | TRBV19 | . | CASSIDQSPPDTQYF | TGTGCCAGTAGTATAGATCAAAGCCCCCCGGATACGCAGTATTTT
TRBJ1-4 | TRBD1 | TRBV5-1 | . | CASRSTGGAREKLFF | TGCGCCAGCAGGTCGACAGGGGGCGCACGGGAAAAACTGTTTTTT